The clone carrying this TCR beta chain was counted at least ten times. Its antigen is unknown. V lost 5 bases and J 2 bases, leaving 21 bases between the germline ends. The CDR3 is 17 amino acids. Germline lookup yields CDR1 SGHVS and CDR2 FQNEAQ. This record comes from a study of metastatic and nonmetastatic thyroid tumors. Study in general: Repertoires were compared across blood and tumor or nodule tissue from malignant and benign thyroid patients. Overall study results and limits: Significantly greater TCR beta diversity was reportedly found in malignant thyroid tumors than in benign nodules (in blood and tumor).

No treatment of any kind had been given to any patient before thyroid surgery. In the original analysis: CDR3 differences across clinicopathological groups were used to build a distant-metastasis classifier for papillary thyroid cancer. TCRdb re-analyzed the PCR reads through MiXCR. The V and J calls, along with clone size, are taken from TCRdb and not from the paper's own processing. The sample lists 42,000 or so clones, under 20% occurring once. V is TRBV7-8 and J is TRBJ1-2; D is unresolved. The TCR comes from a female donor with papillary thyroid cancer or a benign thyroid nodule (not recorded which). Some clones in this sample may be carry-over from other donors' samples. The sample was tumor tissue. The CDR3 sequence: CASSPDDYTQLNYGYTF. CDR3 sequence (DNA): TGTGCCAGCAGCCCCGATGATTATACCCAGTTGAACTATGGCTACACCTTC. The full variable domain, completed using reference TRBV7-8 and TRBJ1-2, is GAGVSQSPRYKVAKRGQDVALRCDPISGHVSLFWYQQALGQGPEFLTYFQNEAQLDKSGLPSDRFFAERPEGSVSTLKIQRTQQEDSAVYLCASSPDDYTQLNYGYTFGSGTRLTVV.